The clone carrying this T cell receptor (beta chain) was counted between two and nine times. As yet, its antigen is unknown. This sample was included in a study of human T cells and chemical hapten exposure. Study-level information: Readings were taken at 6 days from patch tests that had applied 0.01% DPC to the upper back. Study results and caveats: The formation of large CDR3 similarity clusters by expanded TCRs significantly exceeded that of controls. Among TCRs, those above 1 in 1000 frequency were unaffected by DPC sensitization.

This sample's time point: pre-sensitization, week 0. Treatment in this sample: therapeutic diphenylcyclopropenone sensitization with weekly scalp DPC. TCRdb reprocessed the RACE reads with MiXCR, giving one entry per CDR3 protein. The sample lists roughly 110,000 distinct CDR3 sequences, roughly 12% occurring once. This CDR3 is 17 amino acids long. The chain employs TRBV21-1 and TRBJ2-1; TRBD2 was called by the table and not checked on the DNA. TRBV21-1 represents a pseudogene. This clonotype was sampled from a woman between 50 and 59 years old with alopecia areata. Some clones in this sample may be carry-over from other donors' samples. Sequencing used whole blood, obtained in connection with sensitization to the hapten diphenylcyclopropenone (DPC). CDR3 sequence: CASSTPLSGSSYNEQFF. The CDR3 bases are TGTGCCAGCAGCACGCCGTTAAGCGGGAGTAGTTACAATGAGCAGTTCTTC.